These 17 T cell receptor beta chains share one sample of origin, sequenced in a study of monozygotic twins with inflammatory bowel disease. One entry per CDR3 protein, without DNA, is what TCRdb gives after re-calling the 5' RACE reads. The table counts just over 300,000 distinct CDR3 sequences; approximately 5.4% lies in the top ten. Source material: blood. The origin of the receptors is a human donor with ulcerative colitis or Crohn's disease, or a healthy co-twin of an affected twin (not recorded which).

The chain recombines TRBV27 with TRBJ1-6. The CDR3 extends over 15 amino acids. Per germline, CDR1 MNHEY and CDR2 SMNVEV (reference sequence). CDR3 protein: CASSPWGGMDSPLHF.

This rearrangement joins TRBV7-3 to TRBJ1-1. The CDR3 sequence is 13 residues long. CDR1 and CDR2 (germline): SGHTA, FQGTGA. The CDR3 protein is CASSLGVGTEAFF.

The chain uses TRBV24-1 and TRBJ1-5. Germline CDR1 reads KGHDR; CDR2 reads SFDVKD. This CDR3 contains 12 residues. The CDR3 reads CATSVQNQPQHF.

This chain links TRBV19 with TRBJ1-2. Germline CDR1 LNHDA, CDR2 SQIVND (reference sequence). The CDR3 sequence is 13 residues long. This chain's CDR3 is CASSIEDNHGYTF.

The chain carries TRBV4-3 and TRBJ2-7; TCRdb returns TRBD1, unconfirmable since there is no DNA. CDR3 size: 13 residues. Germline V gene sequence: CDR1 LGHNA, CDR2 YSLEER. The CDR3 loop reads CASSQGHSYEQYF.

This rearrangement joins TRBV12-3 or TRBV12-4 to TRBJ2-5. This CDR3 region has 13 residues. CDR3 region: CASGRISGETQYF.

The rearrangement joins TRBV6-1 to TRBJ1-5; TCRdb proposes TRBD1, but this gene call is untestable without DNA. The CDR3 contains 14 residues. The V gene's germline CDR1 is MNHNS and CDR2 SASEGT. CDR3 region: CASNQGDSNQPQHF.

The V and J genes are TRBV7-2 and TRBJ2-4; TCRdb outputs TRBD1, but without DNA this stays unchecked. This CDR3 region has 16 residues. Germline lookup yields CDR1 SGHTA and CDR2 FQGNSA. The CDR3 here is CASSLVLVAGGNIQYF.

The chain employs TRBV28 and TRBJ1-5. This CDR3 region has 15 residues. CDR1 is MDHEN and CDR2 is SYDVKM in the germline V gene. CDR3 loop: CASSLWQNSNQPQHF. The complete variable domain, with remaining parts taken from reference TRBV28 and TRBJ1-5, reads DVKVTQSSRYLVKRTGEKVFLECVQDMDHENMFWYRQDPGLGLRLIYFSYDVKMKEKGDIPEGYSVSREKKERFSLILESASTNQTSMYLCASSLWQNSNQPQHFGDGTRLSIL.

The chain links TRBV20-1 to TRBJ2-1; TCRdb names TRBD1, which stays unverified in the absence of DNA. The CDR3 is 16 residues long. In germline, CDR1 is DFQATT, CDR2 SNEGSKA (reference sequence). The CDR3: CSARDLGQGMDNEQFF.

V gene TRBV5-1 combines with J gene TRBJ2-1; the D call from TCRdb, TRBD1, cannot be confirmed without DNA. The CDR3 extends over 16 amino acids. The germline gives CDR1 SGHRS, CDR2 YFSETQ. This chain's CDR3 is CASSLQGTGTVDEQFF.

The J gene is TRBJ2-3, the V gene TRBV7-2; TCRdb names TRBD1, which stays unverified in the absence of DNA. The CDR3 sequence is 14 residues long. Germline CDR1 SGHTA, CDR2 FQGNSA. This CDR3 is CASSSGHRTDTQYF.

The chain combines TRBV7-8 with TRBJ2-5; the TCRdb call, TRBD1, lacks DNA for checking. There are 15 residues in the CDR3. In germline, CDR1 is SGHVS, CDR2 FQNEAQ. The CDR3 is CASSLVGVAEETQYF.

The genes are TRBV7-9 and TRBJ1-6; TCRdb's D call, TRBD1, is unchecked because there is no DNA. CDR3 length equals 16 residues. The germline V gene has CDR1 SEHNR and CDR2 FQNEAQ (reference sequence). CDR3 in amino acids: CASSLTGEGGNSPLHF.

The chain has TRBV18 and TRBJ1-1. Germline loops: CDR1 KGHSH, CDR2 LQKENI. The CDR3 spans 12 residues. This CDR3 reads CASSPGNTEAFF.

The gene calls are TRBV5-1 and TRBJ2-7; there is no DNA to check the TCRdb D call of TRBD1. The germline gives CDR1 SGHRS, CDR2 YFSETQ. This CDR3 comprises 18 residues. CDR3 protein: CASSLYALRQGASYEQYF. The complete variable domain, with remaining parts taken from reference TRBV5-1 and TRBJ2-7, reads KAGVTQTPRYLIKTRGQQVTLSCSPISGHRSVSWYQQTPGQGLQFLFEYFSETQRNKGNFPGRFSGRQFSNSRSEMNVSTLELGDSALYLCASSLYALRQGASYEQYFGPGTRLTVT.

The V call is TRBV6-1, the J call TRBJ2-7. The length of the CDR3 is 12 residues. Germline values: CDR1 MNHNS, CDR2 SASEGT. CDR3 in amino acids: CASSESGYEQYF.